A single sample is the source of the 20 T cell receptor beta chains below, sequenced in a study of T cells after yellow fever vaccination. Using its own MiXCR run on the 5' RACE reads, TCRdb lists one record per CDR3 protein. This table holds roughly 300,000 distinct CDR3 sequences, around 8.1% found once. The input for sequencing was PBMCs, taken approximately 40 days after the first yellow fever vaccination. All receptors derive from a man between 18 and 35 years old who received the YFV17D yellow fever vaccine.

The genes are TRBV28 and TRBJ1-4; D might be TRBD1 (6 bases). In germline, CDR1 is MDHEN, CDR2 SYDVKM. The CDR3 contains 18 residues. Between the trimmed V and J ends, which lost 6 bases and 7 bases, there was a span of 27 bases. The CDR3 DNA follows: TGTGCCAGCAGAACTAGGGGACACCTCCGGCGAGATGGTGAAAAACTGTTTTTT. Amino acid sequence: CASRTRGHLRRDGEKLFF.

The chain is built from TRBV6-2 or TRBV6-3 and TRBJ2-2, with 9 bases that match TRBD1. The V gene end was trimmed by 4 bases and the J gene end by 5 bases; junction bases not matched to a gene: 5. This CDR3 contains 15 residues. The germline CDR1 and CDR2 sequences are MNHEY and SVGEGT. CDR3 sequence: CASSLGQGKTGELFF. CDR3 sequence (DNA): TGTGCCAGCAGTTTAGGACAGGGGAAGACCGGGGAGCTGTTTTTT.

The genes are TRBV25-1 and TRBJ2-1; no firm D call. Trimming removed 3 bases at V and 9 bases at J, with 9 bases between. Germline values: CDR1 MGHDK, CDR2 SYGVNS. This CDR3 comprises 12 residues. As DNA, the CDR3 is TGTGCCAGCAGTGACATGGCTTCTGAGCAGTTCTTC. Its protein product is CASSDMASEQFF.

The table lists this clonotype with a few counts. In DNA form, the CDR3 reads TGTGCCAGCAGCTTAGGGCCTTGGGACGAGCAGTACTTC. Translating gives CASSLGPWDEQYF. The chain recombines TRBV5-5 with TRBJ2-7, with unresolved D. Germline-derived CDR1 and CDR2 are SGHKS and YYEKEE (reference sequence). Trimming shortened V by 2 bases and J by 5 bases, and 11 bases separated the two germline ends. The CDR3 runs 13 residues.

CDR3 amino acids: CASSYLKVLSGTEAFF. CDR3 bases: TGTGCCAGCAGTTATCTTAAAGTTCTAAGTGGTACTGAAGCTTTCTTT. This chain uses TRBV6-5 with TRBJ1-1; D is unclear. Germline V lookup: CDR1 MNHEY, CDR2 SVGAGI. The CDR3 is 16 amino acids. V was clipped by 3 bases and J by 5 bases, with 19 bases between them.

This clonotype was observed at least ten times. The rearrangement links TRBV4-2 to TRBJ2-7, with D unclear. This CDR3 has 13 residues. Per germline, CDR1 LGHNA and CDR2 YNFKEQ. V dropped 4 bases and J dropped 6 bases, with 13 bases sitting between them. The CDR3 DNA reads as TGTGCCAGCAGCCTCCACAGCGCAGGCGAGCAGTACTTC. Encoded protein: CASSLHSAGEQYF.

This clonotype was counted a few times. The CDR3 DNA sequence: TGCAGTGCTAGAGACGGTCGATATAATTCACCCCTCCACTTT. This encodes CSARDGRYNSPLHF. This chain links TRBV20-1 with TRBJ1-6, with no clear D. Per germline, CDR1 DFQATT and CDR2 SNEGSKA (reference sequence). The CDR3 spans 14 residues. The V and J ends lost 0 bases and 4 bases respectively, with 7 bases between them.

The chain combines TRBV20-1 with TRBJ1-5, with D maybe TRBD1 (5 bases). The CDR3 is 14 amino acids. Germline assignment: CDR1 DFQATT and CDR2 SNEGSKA (reference sequence). The V end lost 4 bases, the J end lost 1 base, and 11 bases lay between the germline ends. As DNA, the CDR3 is TGCAGTGCTACCTCGGGGGGGAGCAATCAGCCCCAGCATTTT. Its protein product is CSATSGGSNQPQHF.

The chain couples TRBV5-4 to TRBJ2-1, with 7 bases fitting TRBD1. This CDR3 spans 14 amino acids. Trimming at V came to 2 bases and at J to 5 bases, leaving 4 bases not matched to a gene. The germline CDR1 and CDR2 sequences are SGHNT and YYREEE (reference sequence). The CDR3 bases are TGTGCCAGCAGCTTCAGGGGGATCGACAATGAGCAGTTCTTC. It encodes CASSFRGIDNEQFF.

In its sample, this clonotype was seen many times. The chain couples TRBV4-3 to TRBJ1-6; D unresolved. The germline CDR1 and CDR2 sequences are LGHNA and YSLEER. The CDR3 length is 14 residues. V lost 0 bases and J lost 3, with 3 bases in between. CDR3 nucleotide sequence: TGCGCCAGCAGCCAAGAGGACTATAATTCACCCCTCCACTTT. Translating it yields CASSQEDYNSPLHF.

This chain uses TRBV5-1 with TRBJ2-7, with D tentatively TRBD1 or TRBD2 (5 bases each). V was trimmed by 0 bases and J by 5 bases, leaving 15 bases between them. This CDR3 has 15 residues. The germline CDR1 and CDR2 sequences are SGHRS and YFSETQ. Written as DNA, the CDR3 is TGCGCCAGCAGCTTGGCTGGGACCAGCCTTGACGAGCAGTACGTC. The encoded protein is CASSLAGTSLDEQYV.

There are many counts of this clonotype. The chain employs TRBV15 and TRBJ1-3, with unresolved D. Germline V gene sequence: CDR1 LNHNV, CDR2 YYDKDF (reference sequence). Deletions cut 5 bases from V and 0 bases from J, with 8 bases between. The CDR3 has 14 amino acids. DNA of the CDR3: TGTGCCACCAGCGGACCGGGCTCTGGAAACACCATATATTTT. It yields the protein CATSGPGSGNTIYF.

Only a few counts were recorded for this clonotype. The chain couples TRBV12-3 or TRBV12-4 to TRBJ1-4; no definite D call. The CDR3 consists of 16 residues. Trimming removed 3 bases at V and 7 bases at J, with 18 bases between. The CDR3 is CASSFFPGRHGEKLFF. In DNA, the CDR3 is TGTGCCAGCAGTTTTTTCCCCGGGAGGCACGGTGAAAAACTGTTTTTT.

This chain connects TRBV6-2 or TRBV6-3 to TRBJ2-1, with 10 bases matching TRBD1. CDR1 is MNHEY, CDR2 SVGEGT, per germline. Trimming removed 6 bases from V and 10 bases from J; junction bases left unmatched: 12. The CDR3 spans 15 residues. Here the CDR3 DNA reads TGTGCCAGCAGGAAAAACCGGGACAGGGGTACCGAGCAGTTCTTC. Protein product: CASRKNRDRGTEQFF.

This clonotype showed up just a few times. One end of the junction varies from germline; a read error may be responsible. The chain couples TRBV12-3 or TRBV12-4 to TRBJ1-2, with TRBD1 matching 9 bases. The CDR3 contains 15 residues. The chain's CDR3 is CASSLGGQGIYGYTF. The CDR3 region has the DNA TGTGCCAGCAGCTTAGGGGGACAGGGAATCTATGGCTACACCTTC.

This clonotype came up a few times. The gene calls are TRBV10-3 and TRBJ1-6; perhaps TRBD1 as D (6 bases). Germline CDR1 is ENHRY and CDR2 is SYGVKD. V dropped 6 bases and J dropped 6 bases, with 15 bases sitting between them. The CDR3 length is 15 residues. CDR3 coding DNA: TGTGCCATCAGGGGATCAGGGGACCCTAATTCACCCCTCCACTTT. Amino acids: CAIRGSGDPNSPLHF.

In this sample, this clonotype turned up a few times. The chain employs TRBV5-1 and TRBJ1-1; the match to TRBD1 covers 8 bases. CDR3 size: 16 residues. Trimming removed 8 bases from V and 4 bases from J; junction bases left unmatched: 16. Looked up from germline, CDR1 is SGHRS and CDR2 is YFSETQ. CDR3 DNA sequence: TGCGCCAGTAGCAGCGGGTCAGGGGGCTTTACCACTGAAGCTTTCTTT. It translates to CASSSGSGGFTTEAFF.

The chain uses TRBV5-1 and TRBJ2-1, with TRBD2 matching over 11 bases. Trimming cost V 7 bases and J 4 bases; bases outside gene matches: 7. Germline assignment: CDR1 SGHRS and CDR2 YFSETQ. This CDR3 has 15 residues. This chain's CDR3 is CASGILAGDYNEQFF. The CDR3 DNA reads as TGCGCCAGCGGCATACTAGCGGGGGATTACAATGAGCAGTTCTTC.

This clonotype was counted at least ten times. V usage is TRBV7-2 and J usage is TRBJ1-2, with D hard to call. The ends were cut back, 3 bases at V and 6 bases at J, with 11 bases in the middle. From germline, CDR1 is SGHTA and CDR2 FQGNSA. The CDR3 runs to 13 residues. The CDR3 loop reads CASSFRWGDGYTF. The DNA for the CDR3 is TGTGCCAGCAGCTTTAGATGGGGTGATGGCTACACCTTC.

The chain is built from TRBV25-1 and TRBJ2-1, with 9 positions matching TRBD2. V gave up 4 bases and J gave up 4 bases; unmatched junction bases: 5. Germline V gene sequence: CDR1 MGHDK, CDR2 SYGVNS. The CDR3 has 15 amino acids. The CDR3 nucleotides read TGTGCCAGCAGTGCTCTAGCGGGACATTACAATGAGCAGTTCTTC. Protein sequence: CASSALAGHYNEQFF. Using reference TRBV25-1 and TRBJ2-1 for the parts outside the CDR3, the full variable domain is EADIYQTPRYLVIGTGKKITLECSQTMGHDKMYWYQQDPGMELHLIHYSYGVNSTEKGDLSSESTVSRIRTEHFPLTLESARPSHTSQYLCASSALAGHYNEQFFGPGTRLTVL.